This T cell receptor (beta chain) comes out of a study of cytomegalovirus exposure and HLA in healthy donors. At the level of the study: Within an early data release were tens of millions of unique TCRs drawn from HLA-typed donors. Study results and caveats: With high specificity and sensitivity, the classifier reportedly diagnosed cytomegalovirus status. Sequence variants that were highly shared formed a cluster that was likely a sequencing artifact. Rates of TCR association differed by HLA locus in a later analysis, with DRB1 highest and HLA-C lowest.

The count of this clone is one. Antigen unknown. 13 Jbeta primers and 60 Vbeta primers were used for the PCR. Repertoires were generated with immunoSEQ multiplex PCR, while TCRdb's copy carries only in-frame clones and drops some. This sample has 50,000 or so clones, with 73% found just once. This TCR came from a man aged 18 to 29 in good health and CMV-seronegative. The sequenced sample consisted of PBMCs.

The CDR3 DNA reads as TGTGCCAGCTCTAGGACAGGGGGTCAGAATGAGCAGTTCTTC. Translated, it gives CASSRTGGQNEQFF. The chain links TRBV18 to TRBJ2-1, with 10 nucleotides matching TRBD1. The CDR3 covers 14 residues. Germline lookup yields CDR1 KGHSH and CDR2 LQKENI. J was trimmed by 7 bases and V by 6 bases; bases with no gene match: 6. The whole variable domain, filled in from reference TRBV18 and TRBJ2-1, reads NAGVMQNPRHLVRRRGQEARLRCSPMKGHSHVYWYRQLPEEGLKFMVYLQKENIIDESGMPKERFSAEFPKEGPSILRIQQVVRGDSAAYFCASSRTGGQNEQFFGPGTRLTVL.